This TCR beta chain was captured in a study of T cell repertoires in cytomegalovirus infection (dated by TCRdb to the late 2010s). For the study in its entirety: The HLA type of each donor mattered for the analysis, because public TCR beta signatures pointed to carriage of CMV infection along with the matching HLA type.

Sequencing instrument: Illumina HiSeq 1500. Starting from the raw public reads, TCRdb applied fastp trimming at Q25, assembled clones with MiXCR and retained in-frame beta chains. Identical CDR3 proteins give one entry, which carries the most common genes and DNA. This sample comprises about 300,000 distinct CDR3 sequences, 9.6% of them detected only once. The ten largest clones capture around 2.5% of the sample. For this clonotype: Its antigen remains unidentified. Qualities for individual bases were not recorded, and no much larger clone is one base off.

Summary of the overall study and its limitations: The ex vivo response was dominated by HLA-C-restricted CMV-specific TCR beta clonotypes, which also provided the single most frequent clonotype in two of eight donors. In both this cohort and an independent cohort of 300 to 450 donors, the cumulative frequency of public TCR beta family members distinguished carriers of CMV infection plus the relevant HLA type.

CDR1 and CDR2 are read off the germline V gene as SGHRS and YFSETQ. There are 17 amino acids in the CDR3, from cysteine to phenylalanine inclusive. Here the CDR3 DNA is all that survives: 51 bases in frame from base 1. V lost 4 bases and J lost 6 bases; the stretch between them is 22 bases long. The chain uses TRBV5-1 and TRBJ2-2; the D segment could be TRBD2, given 6 matching bases. This clonotype was obtained from a human donor in good health (CMV status not recorded). Some clones in this sample may be carry-over from other donors' samples. Sequences were obtained from PBMCs. Here the CDR3 is given as CASSGGPGQGRAGELFF. The sequenced DNA is TGCGCCAGCAGCGGAGGGCCGGGCCAGGGAAGGGCCGGGGAGCTGTTTTTT.